These 27 T cell receptor beta chains share one sample of origin, sequenced in a study of a mutant IDH1 vaccine in newly diagnosed glioma. These receptors' antigens are unknown. Described time point: week 35, safety follow-up. The study gave 300 ug of mutant IDH1 20-mer peptide per vaccine dose, with topical imiquimod. Some clones are missing from TCRdb's copy, which holds only in-frame ones; the method was immunoSEQ multiplex PCR. The data hold about 29,000 clones, with roughly 76% observed a single time. The sample was PBMCs, taken from a glioma patient whose treatment included an IDH1 peptide vaccine. Receptor source: a man aged 45-65 years with glioma.

This clone turned up a few times. CDR3 residues: CASSPPAGSGNTIYF. The CDR3 DNA is TGTGCCAGCAGCCCACCCGCGGGGTCTGGAAACACCATATATTTT. The J gene is TRBJ1-3, the V gene TRBV6-1; D is uncertain. The V gene lost 6 bases and the J gene lost 1 base, with 13 bases spanning the gap. The germline V gene has CDR1 MNHNS and CDR2 SASEGT. This CDR3 contains 15 residues.

The chain carries TRBV7-9 and TRBJ1-4; D is ambiguous. Germline V CDR1 and CDR2: SEHNR, FQNEAQ (reference sequence). The V end was cut by 7 bases, the J end by 2 bases, with 11 bases between. CDR3 length equals 14 residues. CDR3 loop: CASTASGTNEKLFF. The CDR3 DNA reads as TGTGCCAGCACCGCCAGTGGGACTAATGAAAAACTGTTTTTT.

By share, this clone ranks as medium-sized. The chain is built from TRBV6-1 and TRBJ1-1; 8 bases match TRBD1. The CDR3 contains 15 residues. CDR1 MNHNS and CDR2 SASEGT come from the germline V gene. Losses at the gene ends were 10 bases for V and 1 base for J; bases not matched to a gene: 11. CDR3 protein: CATKTGDQGNTEAFF. The CDR3, as DNA: TGTGCCACCAAGACAGGGGACCAGGGGAACACTGAAGCTTTCTTT.

V usage is TRBV19 and J usage is TRBJ1-3, with no clear D. Trimming removed 6 bases at V and 3 bases at J, with 12 bases between. This CDR3 comprises 14 residues. In germline, CDR1 is LNHDA, CDR2 SQIVND (reference sequence). DNA for the CDR3: TGTGCCAGTAGATTCGGGGAAGTTGGAAACACCATATATTTT. Residues: CASRFGEVGNTIYF.

V usage is TRBV5-6 and J usage is TRBJ1-6; 8 nucleotides align to TRBD1. The CDR3 has 16 residues. CDR1 and CDR2 (germline): SGHDT, YYEEEE. The V and J ends lost 4 bases and 10 bases, in that order; junction bases with no gene match: 13. The CDR3 is CASSPGTGRVRSPLHF. As DNA, the CDR3 is TGTGCCAGCAGCCCAGGGACAGGTCGCGTTCGATCACCCCTCCACTTT.

This sequence joins TRBV28 and TRBJ2-5, with 9 nucleotides matching TRBD1. Per germline, CDR1 MDHEN and CDR2 SYDVKM. This CDR3 is built from 14 residues. Trimming removed 4 bases from V and 5 bases from J; junction bases left unmatched: 5. As DNA, the CDR3 is TGTGCCAGCAGTTCACTAGGACAGGGGGAGACCCAGTACTTC. This gives the protein CASSSLGQGETQYF.

The chain combines TRBV4-3 with TRBJ1-6, with unresolved D. CDR3 length: 15 residues. Trimming pared 0 bases from V and 7 bases from J, leaving 10 bases between. Germline CDR1 and CDR2: LGHNA and YSLEER. This CDR3 is CASSQDNWANSPLHF. The CDR3 bases are TGCGCCAGCAGCCAAGATAACTGGGCCAATTCACCCCTCCACTTT.

The chain links TRBV5-6 to TRBJ1-2; D remains unclear. V was trimmed by 5 bases and J by 0 bases, leaving 8 bases between them. The CDR3 runs to 13 residues. Per germline, CDR1 SGHDT and CDR2 YYEEEE. The CDR3 DNA reads TGTGCCAGCAGTTCGACGACTAACTATGGCTACACCTTC. Its translation is CASSSTTNYGYTF.

J is TRBJ2-7 and V is TRBV4-3; perhaps TRBD1 as D (5 bases). Germline CDR1 is LGHNA and CDR2 is YSLEER. The CDR3 loop spans 16 amino acids. V dropped 1 base and J dropped 2 bases, with 15 bases sitting between them. The CDR3 coding sequence is TGCGCCAGCAGCCAAGGGATCAGGACACGGGCCTACGAGCAGTACTTC. Translating it yields CASSQGIRTRAYEQYF.

The count of this clone is one. V is TRBV28 and J is TRBJ1-1, with 11 bases lining up with TRBD1. The CDR3 is 15 amino acids. Germline CDR1 MDHEN, CDR2 SYDVKM. J was trimmed by 2 bases and V by 6 bases; bases with no gene match: 5. DNA of the CDR3: TGTGCCAGCAGCCGAAGGACAGGGGGCAACACTGAAGCTTTCTTT. Protein product: CASSRRTGGNTEAFF.

The gene calls are TRBV7-9 and TRBJ2-5, with TRBD1 identical over 9 bases. Germline V gene lookup returns CDR1 SEHNR and CDR2 FQNEAQ (reference sequence). The J segment lost 5 bases and the V segment lost 6 bases, leaving 7 bases of the junction unmatched. CDR3 length: 14 residues. The CDR3 DNA is TGTGCCAGCAGTATGGGACAGGGCTTGGAGACCCAGTACTTC. It specifies CASSMGQGLETQYF.

CDR3 sequence reads: CATSREVANTEAFF. The CDR3 DNA follows: TGTGCCACCAGCAGAGAGGTCGCCAACACTGAAGCTTTCTTT. The chain couples TRBV15 to TRBJ1-1, with D unresolved. This CDR3 spans 14 amino acids. CDR1 LNHNV and CDR2 YYDKDF come from the germline V gene (reference sequence). Trimming shortened V by 0 bases and J by 2 bases, and 7 bases separated the two germline ends.

The chain is built from TRBV7-9 and TRBJ2-3; D is ambiguous. Germline lookup yields CDR1 SEHNR and CDR2 FQNEAQ (reference sequence). The CDR3 runs 14 residues. V was clipped by 1 base and J by 9 bases, with 14 bases between them. CDR3 in DNA: TGTGCCAGCAGCTTAGGGGCCCACGGAAACACGCAGTATTTT. As protein: CASSLGAHGNTQYF.

This clone was counted a few times. The chain has TRBV4-3 and TRBJ1-1, with TRBD1 as a possible D gene (6 bases). Looked up from germline, CDR1 is LGHNA and CDR2 is YSLEER. CDR3 length: 14 amino acids. The ends were cut back, 0 bases at V and 9 bases at J, with 14 bases in the middle. CDR3 region: CASSQDTNRVQAFF. The CDR3 nucleotides read TGCGCCAGCAGCCAAGATACCAACAGGGTACAAGCTTTCTTT.

This rearrangement joins TRBV9 to TRBJ1-1, with no clear D. The CDR3 consists of 13 residues. Trimming took 4 bases from V and 0 from J, leaving 7 bases between them. CDR1 SGDLS and CDR2 YYNGEE come from the germline V gene. CDR3 coding DNA: TGTGCCAGCAGCCCCTCTGTGAACACTGAAGCTTTCTTT. It yields the protein CASSPSVNTEAFF. Filled out from reference TRBV9 and TRBJ1-1, the complete variable domain reads DSGVTQTPKHLITATGQRVTLRCSPRSGDLSVYWYQQSLDQGLQFLIQYYNGEERAKGNILERFSAQQFPDLHSELNLSSLELGDSALYFCASSPSVNTEAFFGQGTRLTVV.

V and J are TRBV7-3 and TRBJ1-1; D gene uncertain. Trimming stripped 4 bases from V and 4 bases from J, with 13 bases between. The germline CDR1 and CDR2 sequences are SGHTA and FQGTGA. The CDR3 has 14 residues. CDR3 in amino acids: CASSWSSSSTEAFF. The CDR3 DNA follows: TGTGCCAGCAGCTGGTCGTCCTCCAGCACTGAAGCTTTCTTT.

The gene calls are TRBV28 and TRBJ2-1, with D unresolved. Germline V lookup: CDR1 MDHEN, CDR2 SYDVKM. The CDR3 loop spans 14 amino acids. V was pared by 6 bases and J by 2 bases, with 11 bases between. The CDR3 region has the DNA TGTGCCAGCAGCAGTGTAGCCCCCTACAATGAGCAGTTCTTC. This sequence encodes CASSSVAPYNEQFF.

The CDR3 loop reads CASSQGAGQNTEAFF. The CDR3 DNA reads TGCGCCAGCAGCCAAGGTGCAGGGCAAAACACTGAAGCTTTCTTT. The V and J genes are TRBV4-3 and TRBJ1-1; tentative D call: TRBD1 (5 bases). V lost 1 base and J 2 bases, leaving 11 bases between the germline ends. This CDR3 is 15 amino acids long. Germline assignment: CDR1 LGHNA and CDR2 YSLEER.

The rearrangement joins TRBV5-4 to TRBJ1-1, with D possibly TRBD1 on 5 matching bases. Germline V gene lookup returns CDR1 SGHNT and CDR2 YYREEE (reference sequence). V lost 5 bases and J 12 bases, leaving 23 bases between the germline ends. The CDR3 length is 14 residues. The CDR3 DNA follows: TGTGCCAGCAGACCGGGGGTAGCTACGAAGGAGACTTTCTTT. This encodes CASRPGVATKETFF.

V is TRBV5-1 and J is TRBJ2-3, with a weak D call TRBD1 (5 bases). With 7 bases removed from V and 6 bases from J, the gap between germline ends came to 21 bases. The CDR3 sequence is 15 residues long. The V gene's germline CDR1 is SGHRS and CDR2 YFSETQ. CDR3 nucleotides: TGCGCCAGCTACCAGGGCGAGTCATTGAGGGATACGCAGTATTTT. Residues: CASYQGESLRDTQYF.

This chain links TRBV7-2 with TRBJ2-1; D gene unclear. Germline loops: CDR1 SGHTA, CDR2 FQGNSA. Trimming removed 0 bases at V and 6 bases at J, with 9 bases between. This CDR3 has 14 residues. The CDR3 sequence is CASSLASFPNEQFF. The CDR3 DNA follows: TGTGCCAGCAGCTTAGCAAGTTTCCCCAATGAGCAGTTCTTC.

This clone was seen only a few times. The rearrangement uses TRBV11-3 and TRBJ2-2; no clear D gene. Between the trimmed V and J ends, which lost 5 bases and 0 bases, there was a span of 16 bases. Germline CDR1 and CDR2: SGHNT and YENEEA. The CDR3 runs 17 residues. The CDR3: CASSMSRHGANTGELFF. The CDR3 region has the DNA TGTGCCAGCAGCATGTCTCGGCACGGCGCGAACACCGGGGAGCTGTTTTTT.

The gene calls are TRBV7-2 and TRBJ2-5; no clear D. The V end was cut by 5 bases, the J end by 2 bases, with 12 bases between. The CDR3 sequence is 14 residues long. In germline, CDR1 is SGHTA, CDR2 FQGNSA. DNA of the CDR3: TGTGCCAGCAGCCCCCCTAGACCTCAAGAGACCCAGTACTTC. Translated, it gives CASSPPRPQETQYF. Full variable domain (remainder filled in from reference TRBV7-2 and TRBJ2-5): GAGVSQSPSNKVTEKGKDVELRCDPISGHTALYWYRQSLGQGLEFLIYFQGNSAPDKSGLPSDRFSAERTGGSVSTLTIQRTQQEDSAVYLCASSPPRPQETQYFGPGTRLLVL.

The genes are TRBV4-2 and TRBJ2-3, with TRBD2 matching over 10 bases. Germline V gene lookup returns CDR1 LGHNA and CDR2 YNFKEQ. This CDR3 is 15 amino acids long. The junction had 0 bases not matched to a gene; V was cut back by 3 bases and J by 0 bases. The CDR3 nucleotides are TGTGCCAGCAGCCAGACTAGCGGGAGCACAGATACGCAGTATTTT. It yields the protein CASSQTSGSTDTQYF.

This chain connects TRBV30 to TRBJ1-5; D unclear. The CDR3 has 15 residues. The V gene's germline CDR1 is GTSNPN and CDR2 SVGIG (reference sequence). Trimming took 0 bases from V and 0 from J, leaving 9 bases between them. This CDR3 reads CAWSVLGGSNQPQHF. The CDR3 bases are TGTGCCTGGAGTGTACTGGGCGGTAGCAATCAGCCCCAGCATTTT. Filled out from reference TRBV30 and TRBJ1-5, the complete variable domain reads SQTIHQWPATLVQPVGSPLSLECTVEGTSNPNLYWYRQAAGRGLQLLFYSVGIGQISSEVPQNLSASRPQDRQFILSSKKLLLSDSGFYLCAWSVLGGSNQPQHFGDGTRLSIL.

This clone has just a few counts. The chain links TRBV6-4 to TRBJ1-2; D call uncertain. From germline, CDR1 is MRHNA and CDR2 SNTAGT. Trimming took off 8 bases at V and 11 bases at J, with 12 bases between the two ends. The CDR3 is 10 residues long. The CDR3 DNA follows: TGTGCCAGCTTAGTCGTCCGGTACACCTTC. Amino acids: CASLVVRYTF.

CDR3 protein: CASSPTVGGTEAFF. The CDR3 coding sequence is TGTGCCAGCAGCCCGACCGTGGGGGGCACTGAAGCTTTCTTT. The V gene is TRBV14, the J gene TRBJ1-1, with D possibly being TRBD1 (5 bases). CDR1 is SGHDN, CDR2 FVKESK, per germline. Trimming left V 4 bases short and J 4 bases short, with 13 bases between. The CDR3 spans 14 residues.